The 21 T cell receptor beta chains below all came from one sample that was sequenced in a study of blood T cell repertoires in COVID-19. Libraries were prepared by immunoSEQ multiplex PCR; TCRdb keeps only in-frame clonotypes and omits some of them. Of about 68,000 clones listed, under 95% are singletons. The specimen sequenced was peripheral blood. All receptors come from a woman aged 55 to 70 with active COVID-19.

This clone was picked up a small number of times. One junction end does not reproduce the germline sequence, and a read error may be involved. This chain uses TRBV19 with TRBJ2-1; no firm D call. The CDR3 contains 13 residues. Per germline, CDR1 LNHDA and CDR2 SQIVND (reference sequence). CDR3 protein: CASSASLSAIPLF. The CDR3 DNA reads TGTGCCAGTAGTGCAAGCCTCTCCGCCATCCCTCTCTTC. Full variable domain (remainder filled in from reference TRBV19 and TRBJ2-1): DGGITQSPKYLFRKEGQNVTLSCEQNLNHDAMYWYRQDPGQGLRLIYYSQIVNDFQKGDIAEGYSVSREKKESFPLTVTSAQKNPTAFYLCASSASLSAIPLFGPGTRLTVL.

The V gene is TRBV28, the J gene TRBJ1-5, with a weak D call TRBD1 (6 bases). V was cut by 2 bases and J by 0 bases, with 8 bases left in between. This CDR3 is 15 amino acids long. Germline values: CDR1 MDHEN, CDR2 SYDVKM. CDR3 DNA: TGTGCCAGCAGTTTAGGGGGGGCTAGCAATCAGCCCCAGCATTTT. Translating gives CASSLGGASNQPQHF.

This sequence joins TRBV29-1 and TRBJ1-2; D is uncertain. V lost 4 bases and J 4 bases, leaving 13 bases between the germline ends. The germline CDR1 and CDR2 sequences are SQVTM and ANQGSEA. CDR3 length equals 13 residues. CDR3 in DNA: TGCAGCGTTGGGGGAGGTACCTTCTATGGCTACACCTTC. Amino acids: CSVGGGTFYGYTF. The complete variable domain, with remaining parts taken from reference TRBV29-1 and TRBJ1-2, reads SAVISQKPSRDICQRGTSLTIQCQVDSQVTMMFWYRQQPGQSLTLIATANQGSEATYESGFVIDKFPISRPNLTFSTLTVSNMSPEDSSIYLCSVGGGTFYGYTFGSGTRLTVV.

This chain links TRBV18 with TRBJ2-5, with 7 bases matching TRBD1. CDR3 size: 14 residues. The V gene's germline CDR1 is KGHSH and CDR2 LQKENI. J lost 4 bases, V lost 1 base, and 3 bases had no gene match. The CDR3 DNA reads TGTGCCAGCTCACCACGGGGACAGCCAGAGACCCAGTACTTC. Protein: CASSPRGQPETQYF.

The gene calls are TRBV4-1 and TRBJ2-1; 9 bases map to TRBD2. The CDR3 sequence is 17 residues long. CDR1 MGHRA and CDR2 YSYEKL come from the germline V gene. Trimming took 0 bases from V and 8 from J; bases not matched to a gene: 11. The CDR3 protein is CASSQDVAGGPSDEQFF. For the CDR3, the DNA is TGCGCCAGCAGCCAAGATGTCGCGGGAGGGCCCTCGGATGAGCAGTTCTTC.

The rearrangement links TRBV10-3 to TRBJ2-1, with D possibly matching TRBD1 (6 bases). Germline assignment: CDR1 ENHRY and CDR2 SYGVKD. The CDR3 is 12 amino acids. V was trimmed by 6 bases and J by 9 bases, leaving 12 bases between them. CDR3: CAISPGGLEQFF. The CDR3 DNA reads as TGTGCCATCAGCCCTGGGGGCCTTGAGCAGTTCTTC.

CDR3 bases: TGTGCCAGCAGTGTCGATAGCGGGAGTAGGGGCAATGAGCAGTTCTTC. Amino acids: CASSVDSGSRGNEQFF. V usage is TRBV2 and J usage is TRBJ2-1; 9 nucleotides agree with TRBD2. Germline V CDR1 and CDR2: SNHLY, FYNNEI. The CDR3 has 16 amino acids. V trimming: 4 bases; J trimming: 6 bases; junction bases outside the gene matches: 10.

The V gene is TRBV28, the J gene TRBJ2-2, with no clear D. CDR1 is MDHEN and CDR2 is SYDVKM in the germline V gene. With 1 base removed from V and 4 bases from J, the gap between germline ends came to 7 bases. The CDR3 consists of 14 residues. CDR3: CASSLSVGTGELFF. As DNA, the CDR3 is TGTGCCAGCAGTTTATCGGTCGGCACCGGGGAGCTGTTTTTT. Full variable domain (rest looked up from reference TRBV28 and TRBJ2-2): DVKVTQSSRYLVKRTGEKVFLECVQDMDHENMFWYRQDPGLGLRLIYFSYDVKMKEKGDIPEGYSVSREKKERFSLILESASTNQTSMYLCASSLSVGTGELFFGEGSRLTVL.

CDR3 residues: CASRGLNRPQYF. The CDR3 DNA reads TGTGCCAGCAGGGGGCTCAACAGGCCCCAGTACTTC. The chain links TRBV28 to TRBJ2-5; D might be TRBD1 (5 bases). With 6 bases removed from V and 9 bases from J, the gap between germline ends came to 14 bases. There are 12 residues in the CDR3. The germline gives CDR1 MDHEN, CDR2 SYDVKM.

CDR3 bases: TGTGCCAGCAGTTTTAGAGGACAGGGGGTCCGCAACACCATATATTTT. It is translated as CASSFRGQGVRNTIYF. The chain recombines TRBV6-5 with TRBJ1-3; TRBD1 agrees at 10 bases. This CDR3 contains 16 residues. Per germline, CDR1 MNHEY and CDR2 SVGAGI. J was trimmed by 7 bases and V by 4 bases; bases with no gene match: 10.

This clone is a singleton in its sample. This chain joins TRBV6-4 and TRBJ2-1; 8 bases align to TRBD2. The CDR3 is 13 amino acids. With 6 bases clipped from V and 8 bases from J, the junction kept 6 bases outside the gene matches. Germline assignment: CDR1 MRHNA and CDR2 SNTAGT. The CDR3: CASSVLAGYEQFF. Written as DNA, the CDR3 is TGTGCCAGCAGCGTATTAGCGGGATATGAGCAGTTCTTC.

V gene TRBV6-4 combines with J gene TRBJ2-2; 10 bases agree with TRBD2. Germline-derived CDR1 and CDR2 are MRHNA and SNTAGT. J lost 7 bases, V lost 3 bases, and 5 bases had no gene match. The CDR3 extends over 15 amino acids. The chain's CDR3 is CASSETSGIVGELFF. For the CDR3, the DNA is TGTGCCAGCAGTGAAACTAGCGGGATTGTCGGGGAGCTGTTTTTT.

In DNA, the CDR3 is TGTGCCTGGAGGGCCGGACTAGCGGTCACAGATACGCAGTATTTT. Amino acids: CAWRAGLAVTDTQYF. The V gene is TRBV30, the J gene TRBJ2-3, with 10 bases matching TRBD2. Per germline, CDR1 GTSNPN and CDR2 SVGIG (reference sequence). The CDR3 has 15 amino acids. The junction had 5 bases not matched to a gene; V was cut back by 3 bases and J by 2 bases.

The J gene is TRBJ2-3, the V gene TRBV7-2, with 9 bases matching TRBD1. There are 19 residues in the CDR3. Looked up from germline, CDR1 is SGHTA and CDR2 is FQGNSA. V lost 5 bases to trimming and J lost 8 bases; unmatched junction nucleotides: 23. Here the CDR3 reads CASSRRGERPGQGSGTQYF. CDR3 in DNA: TGTGCCAGCAGCCGTCGAGGGGAACGGCCGGGACAGGGATCGGGTACGCAGTATTTT.

The rearrangement uses TRBV19 and TRBJ2-1; TRBD2 matches 12 bases. The CDR3 totals 15 residues. V lost 6 bases and J lost 8; bases outside the gene matches: 8. CDR1 LNHDA and CDR2 SQIVND come from the germline V gene (reference sequence). Here the CDR3 DNA reads TGTGCCAGTAGGAGACTAGCGGGAGCTAACCATGAGCAGTTCTTC. Translated, it gives CASRRLAGANHEQFF.

This clone has only one observation. This chain joins TRBV28 and TRBJ2-2; tentative D call: TRBD2 (5 bases). Germline V CDR1 and CDR2: MDHEN, SYDVKM. CDR3 length equals 13 residues. Trimming removed 4 bases at V and 9 bases at J, with 12 bases between. The CDR3 protein is CASSSGKGRELFF. CDR3 bases: TGTGCCAGCAGTTCGGGGAAGGGCAGGGAGCTGTTTTTT.

V is TRBV28 and J is TRBJ2-7; TRBD1 aligns across 7 bases. CDR1 and CDR2 from the germline V gene are MDHEN and SYDVKM. This CDR3 region has 15 residues. The V and J ends lost 4 bases and 7 bases, in that order; junction bases with no gene match: 13. Written as DNA, the CDR3 is TGTGCCAGCAGTTCGCACAGGGGCGCTAGATTGGAGCAGTACTTC. Translation: CASSSHRGARLEQYF.

The chain carries TRBV19 and TRBJ2-5, with 9 bases identical to TRBD2. Germline trimming cut 4 bases from V and 4 bases from J; bases unmatched to any gene: 7. Looked up from germline, CDR1 is LNHDA and CDR2 is SQIVND (reference sequence). The CDR3 totals 15 residues. This CDR3 reads CASSTTGTSLETQYF. DNA for the CDR3: TGTGCCAGTAGTACTACCGGGACTAGCTTAGAGACCCAGTACTTC.

This rearrangement joins TRBV4-1 to TRBJ2-1; 7 bases are shared with TRBD1. This CDR3 spans 17 amino acids. Trimming at V came to 1 base and at J to 7 bases, leaving 13 bases not matched to a gene. Germline CDR1 reads MGHRA; CDR2 reads YSYEKL. The CDR3 DNA is TGCGCCAGCAGCCAAGGAACCCTAAGGGGGCGCATGAATGAGCAGTTCTTC. Translation: CASSQGTLRGRMNEQFF.

This chain uses TRBV5-5 with TRBJ2-3; 14 nucleotides align to TRBD2. Unmatched junction bases numbered 11, after V lost 4 bases and J lost 4 bases. The CDR3 is 18 residues long. CDR1 is SGHKS and CDR2 is YYEKEE in the germline V gene (reference sequence). This CDR3 reads CASSIPGTSGSKSDTQYF. The CDR3 DNA is TGTGCCAGCAGCATCCCCGGGACTAGCGGGAGTAAGTCAGATACGCAGTATTTT.

The chain employs TRBV11-2 and TRBJ1-1; 8 bases map to TRBD1. V gave up 2 bases and J gave up 10 bases; unmatched junction bases: 3. Germline CDR1 is SGHAT and CDR2 is FQNNGV. The CDR3 sequence is 12 residues long. CDR3 bases: TGTGCCAGCAGCTTAAGTGGGACAGGAGCTTTCTTT. Its protein is CASSLSGTGAFF. Filled out from reference TRBV11-2 and TRBJ1-1, the complete variable domain reads EAGVAQSPRYKIIEKRQSVAFWCNPISGHATLYWYQQILGQGPKLLIQFQNNGVVDDSQLPKDRFSAERLKGVDSTLKIQPAKLEDSAVYLCASSLSGTGAFFGQGTRLTVV.